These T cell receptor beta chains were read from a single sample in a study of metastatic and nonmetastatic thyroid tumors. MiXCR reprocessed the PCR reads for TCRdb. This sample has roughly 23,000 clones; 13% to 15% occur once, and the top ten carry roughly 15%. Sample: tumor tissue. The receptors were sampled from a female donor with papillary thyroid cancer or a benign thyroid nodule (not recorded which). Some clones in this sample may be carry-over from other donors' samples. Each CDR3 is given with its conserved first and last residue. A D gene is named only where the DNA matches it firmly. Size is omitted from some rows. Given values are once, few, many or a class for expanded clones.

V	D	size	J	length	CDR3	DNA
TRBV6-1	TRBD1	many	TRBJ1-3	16	CASGRQGMNSGNTIYF	TGTGCCAGCGGGAGACAGGGGATGAACTCTGGAAACACCATATATTTT
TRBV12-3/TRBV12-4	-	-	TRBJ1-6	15	CASSYHVGGRTPLHF	TGTGCCAGCAGTTACCACGTCGGGGGGCGGACACCCCTCCACTTT
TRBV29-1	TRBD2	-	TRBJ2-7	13	CGALLAGGYEQYF	TGCGGCGCTCTACTAGCGGGAGGCTACGAGCAGTACTTC
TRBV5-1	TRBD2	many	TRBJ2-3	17	CASSSNLGLAATDTQYF	TGCGCCAGCAGCTCCAACCTAGGACTAGCGGCCACAGATACGCAGTATTTT
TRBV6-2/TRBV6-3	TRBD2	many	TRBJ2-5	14	CASSPGGERETQYF	TGTGCCAGCAGTCCGGGGGGGGAGAGAGAGACCCAGTACTTC
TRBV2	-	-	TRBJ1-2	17	CASRRGGWALRGYGYTF	TGTGCCAGCAGGAGGGGGGGATGGGCGCTCCGGGGCTATGGCTACACCTTC
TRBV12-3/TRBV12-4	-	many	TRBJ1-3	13	CAGQTHSGNTIYF	TGTGCCGGACAGACACACTCTGGAAACACCATATATTTT
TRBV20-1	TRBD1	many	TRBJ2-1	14	CSARRDRANNEQFF	TGCAGTGCTAGAAGGGACAGGGCGAACAATGAGCAGTTCTTC
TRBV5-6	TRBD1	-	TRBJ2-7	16	CASSRSWGTGSYEQYF	TGTGCCAGCAGCCGATCCTGGGGGACAGGGTCCTACGAGCAGTACTTC
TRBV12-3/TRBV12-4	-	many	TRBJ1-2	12	CASSSSLAGYTF	TGTGCCAGCAGTTCATCCCTTGCCGGCTACACCTTC
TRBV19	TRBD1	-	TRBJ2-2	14	CASMGTANTGELFF	TGTGCCAGTATGGGGACAGCGAACACCGGGGAGCTGTTTTTT
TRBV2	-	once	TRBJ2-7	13	CASSHPIRGEQYF	TGTGCCAGCAGCCACCCCATCAGGGGCGAGCAGTACTTC
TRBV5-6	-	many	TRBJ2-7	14	CASSLGGGTYEQYF	TGTGCCAGCAGCTTAGGAGGTGGCACCTACGAGCAGTACTTC
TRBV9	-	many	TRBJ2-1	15	CASSRSGNSYNEQFF	TGTGCCAGCAGCCGTAGCGGCAACTCCTACAATGAGCAGTTCTTC
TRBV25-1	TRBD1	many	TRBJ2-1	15	CASSEHRGEYNEQFF	TGTGCCAGCAGTGAACACAGGGGGGAGTACAATGAGCAGTTCTTC
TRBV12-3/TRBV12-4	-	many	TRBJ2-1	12	CASSSSSGGSLF	TGTGCCAGCAGTTCGTCTAGTGGGGGTTCGCTCTTC
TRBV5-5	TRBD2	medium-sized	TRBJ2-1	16	CASSSGAGGWWNEQFF	TGTGCCAGCAGCTCCGGAGCGGGGGGGTGGTGGAATGAGCAGTTCTTC
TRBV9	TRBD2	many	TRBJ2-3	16	CASSPGLASSTDTQYF	TGTGCCAGCAGCCCAGGACTAGCGTCTAGCACAGATACGCAGTATTTT
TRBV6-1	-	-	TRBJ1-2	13	CASRSDSTDGYTF	TGTGCCAGCAGGTCAGACAGTACGGATGGCTACACCTTC
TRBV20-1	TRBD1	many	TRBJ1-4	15	CSARVPGTGNEKLFF	TGCAGTGCTAGAGTCCCCGGGACAGGGAATGAAAAACTGTTTTTT
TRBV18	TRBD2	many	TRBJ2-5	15	CASSPTSGKGETQYF	TGTGCCAGCTCACCAACTAGCGGGAAGGGGGAGACCCAGTACTTC
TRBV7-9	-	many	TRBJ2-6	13	CASITSGANVLTF	TGTGCCAGCATCACTTCTGGGGCCAACGTCCTGACTTTC
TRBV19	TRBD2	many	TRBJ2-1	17	CASSLAGLTSGDNEQFF	TGTGCCAGTAGTCTAGCCGGGTTGACTAGCGGAGACAATGAGCAGTTCTTC
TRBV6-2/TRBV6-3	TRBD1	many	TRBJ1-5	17	CASSYSYWDRGNQPQHF	TGTGCCAGCAGTTACTCCTACTGGGACAGGGGAAATCAGCCCCAGCATTTT
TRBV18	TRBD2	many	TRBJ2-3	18	CASSPGTSGSWSTDTQYF	TGTGCCAGCTCACCAGGGACTAGCGGGAGTTGGAGCACAGATACGCAGTATTTT
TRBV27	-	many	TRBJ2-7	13	CASSFRGPYEQYF	TGTGCCAGCAGTTTCAGGGGCCCCTACGAGCAGTACTTC
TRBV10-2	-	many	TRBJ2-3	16	CAGSGSSAGATDTQYF	TGCGCCGGCAGTGGGTCCTCGGCGGGGGCCACAGATACGCAGTATTTT
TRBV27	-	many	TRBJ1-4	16	CASHGITGAENEKLFF	TGTGCCAGTCATGGGATCACCGGAGCAGAAAATGAAAAACTGTTTTTT
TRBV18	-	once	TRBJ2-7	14	CASSPRQGVYEQYF	TGTGCCAGCTCACCGCGGCAGGGAGTCTACGAGCAGTACTTC
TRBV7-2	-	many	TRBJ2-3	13	CASSSRDRDTQYF	TGTGCCAGCAGCTCACGAGATAGGGATACGCAGTATTTT
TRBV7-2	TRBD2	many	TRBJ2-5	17	CASSVGVGGRAGGTQYF	TGTGCCAGCAGCGTTGGGGTCGGCGGGAGGGCCGGAGGGACCCAGTACTTC
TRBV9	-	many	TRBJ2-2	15	CASSAPSQDTGELFF	TGTGCCAGCAGCGCCCCCTCACAGGACACCGGGGAGCTGTTTTTT
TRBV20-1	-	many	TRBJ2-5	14	CSAFPARIRETQYF	TGCAGTGCGTTCCCTGCCCGAATCCGGGAGACCCAGTACTTC
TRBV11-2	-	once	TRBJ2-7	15	CASSLVFPGANEQYF	TGTGCCAGCAGCTTAGTATTCCCTGGGGCCAACGAGCAGTACTTC
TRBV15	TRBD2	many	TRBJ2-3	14	CATSQRGPVDTQYF	TGTGCCACCAGCCAGCGGGGACCCGTGGATACGCAGTATTTT
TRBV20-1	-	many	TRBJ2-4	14	CSATRAEIKNIQYF	TGCAGTGCTACGCGAGCGGAGATCAAAAACATTCAGTACTTC
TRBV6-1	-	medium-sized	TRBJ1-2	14	CASIEWTAQDGYTF	TGTGCCAGCATCGAGTGGACAGCCCAGGATGGCTACACCTTC
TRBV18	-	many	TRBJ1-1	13	CASSSTQNTEAFF	TGTGCCAGCTCATCGACCCAGAACACTGAAGCTTTCTTT
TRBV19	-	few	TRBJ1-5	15	CSSLMNLGVNQPQHF	TGTTCCAGTTTGATGAATCTGGGGGTGAATCAGCCCCAGCATTTT
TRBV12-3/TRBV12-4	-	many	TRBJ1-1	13	CASSRALNTEAFF	TGTGCCAGCAGCCGGGCCCTGAACACTGAAGCTTTCTTT
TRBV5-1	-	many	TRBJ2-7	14	CASSLRAGSDEQYF	TGCGCCAGCAGCTTGCGGGCAGGGAGCGACGAGCAGTACTTC
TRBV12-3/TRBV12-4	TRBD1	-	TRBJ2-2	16	CASIPVRTGGAGEPFF	TGTGCCAGCATCCCCGTTAGGACAGGGGGAGCCGGGGAGCCGTTTTTT
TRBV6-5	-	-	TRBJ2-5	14	CASSYSRNQETQYF	TGTGCCAGCAGTTACAGTCGGAACCAAGAGACCCAGTACTTC
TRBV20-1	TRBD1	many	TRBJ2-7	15	CSANSPGQGAGEQYF	TGCAGTGCCAACTCGCCGGGACAGGGGGCAGGGGAGCAGTACTTC
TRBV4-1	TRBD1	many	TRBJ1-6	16	CASSQEGTGGNSPLHF	TGCGCCAGCAGCCAAGAGGGTACAGGGGGTAATTCACCCCTCCACTTT
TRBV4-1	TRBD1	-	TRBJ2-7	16	CASSQAPGQGAWEQYF	TGCGCCAGCAGCCAAGCCCCGGGACAGGGGGCGTGGGAGCAGTACTTC
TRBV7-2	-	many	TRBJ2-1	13	CASSFRVDNEQFF	TGTGCCAGCAGCTTCCGGGTGGACAATGAGCAGTTCTTC
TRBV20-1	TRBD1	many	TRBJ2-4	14	CSARDRAGGNIQYF	TGCAGTGCTAGAGATCGGGCAGGGGGAAACATTCAGTACTTC
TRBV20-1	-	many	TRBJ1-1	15	CSAPRGGAVSTEAFF	TGCAGTGCCCCAAGGGGGGGGGCTGTCAGCACTGAAGCTTTCTTT